Presented here are 21 T cell receptor beta chains from one specimen sequenced in a study of T cells expressing NK-cell markers (TCRdb year 2020). The library relied on 5' RACE. Sequencing instrument: Illumina HiSeq 2000. TCRdb reprocessed the public reads and reports one entry per CDR3 protein sequence, without DNA. This specimen's table enumerates over 350,000 distinct CDR3 sequences. Of the sample, about 10% is held by the ten largest clones. Specimen: blood T cells: a sorted CD56 or NKG2C T cell subset, CD4+ or CD8+ T cells, or bulk PBMC T cells (not recorded which). The receptors stem from a woman aged 45-60 years in good health. Donor details come from another sample of the same person, matched by shared clones.

This sequence joins TRBV5-1 and TRBJ2-3; absent DNA, TCRdb's TRBD2 call cannot be checked. Germline assignment: CDR1 SGHRS and CDR2 YFSETQ. CDR3 length: 16 residues. The CDR3 sequence: CASSGGLAGFTDTQYF.

V and J are TRBV7-3 and TRBJ2-1; with no DNA, the TCRdb D assignment of TRBD2 cannot be verified. This CDR3 region has 18 residues. Germline V gene data show CDR1 as SGHTA and CDR2 as FQGTGA. The chain's CDR3 is CASSSRAGLEIPYNEQFF.

The rearrangement uses TRBV6-5 and TRBJ2-3. Germline CDR1 reads MNHEY; CDR2 reads SVGAGI. The CDR3 is made up of 15 amino acids. The CDR3 is CASSYSGEPTDTQYF.

This sequence joins TRBV9 and TRBJ2-3; TCRdb proposes TRBD2, but this gene call is untestable without DNA. The CDR3 covers 14 residues. Per the germline V gene, CDR1 is SGDLS and CDR2 is YYNGEE. This CDR3 is CASQGGRSTDTQYF.

The V and J genes are TRBV12-3 or TRBV12-4 and TRBJ2-1; TCRdb's assignment of TRBD2 cannot be checked, as there is no DNA. The length of the CDR3 is 15 residues. CDR3 in amino acids: CASSLAAGANYEQFF.

This CDR3 is CASSPDPIDSYEQYF. This chain uses TRBV7-2 with TRBJ2-7. There are 15 residues in the CDR3. Per the germline V gene, CDR1 is SGHTA and CDR2 is FQGNSA.

The rearrangement joins TRBV5-1 to TRBJ2-3; the TRBD2 assignment by TCRdb is unverifiable without DNA. Germline CDR1 SGHRS, CDR2 YFSETQ. The CDR3 consists of 15 residues. This CDR3 reads CASSLTSGFTDTQYF.

This chain joins TRBV20-1 and TRBJ1-1; the TCRdb call, TRBD1, lacks DNA for checking. This CDR3 spans 14 amino acids. Germline V lookup: CDR1 DFQATT, CDR2 SNEGSKA (reference sequence). The CDR3 sequence: CSARDGQGDTEAFF.

The gene calls are TRBV2 and TRBJ2-3; TCRdb reports TRBD2, a call that lacks DNA to check it against. The CDR3 sequence is 15 residues long. Germline-derived CDR1 and CDR2 are SNHLY and FYNNEI. The CDR3 reads CASRTGTSFADTQYF.

This chain connects TRBV20-1 to TRBJ2-1; with no DNA, the TCRdb D assignment of TRBD1 cannot be verified. Germline CDR1 DFQATT, CDR2 SNEGSKA (reference sequence). The CDR3 totals 15 residues. The CDR3 loop is CSAPPRLDRGNEQFF.

CDR3 amino acids: CAISVNPASTDTQYF. The chain combines TRBV10-3 with TRBJ2-3. The CDR3 extends over 15 amino acids. Germline values: CDR1 ENHRY, CDR2 SYGVKD.

This chain connects TRBV20-1 to TRBJ2-2; TCRdb calls TRBD2, which cannot be checked without DNA. This CDR3 contains 17 residues. Germline V gene lookup returns CDR1 DFQATT and CDR2 SNEGSKA (reference sequence). The CDR3: CSARTLTSGRETGELFF.

The V and J genes are TRBV2 and TRBJ1-5; TCRdb returns TRBD1, unconfirmable since there is no DNA. The germline gives CDR1 SNHLY, CDR2 FYNNEI. CDR3 length: 15 residues. The CDR3 sequence is CASSDYRDSNQPQHF.

The CDR3: CASSQDGRTSGRATNTGELFF. The rearrangement links TRBV14 to TRBJ2-2; with no DNA, the TCRdb D assignment of TRBD2 cannot be verified. From germline, CDR1 is SGHDN and CDR2 FVKESK. The CDR3 is made up of 21 amino acids.

The chain employs TRBV7-9 and TRBJ2-6; the TCRdb call, TRBD1, lacks DNA for checking. The CDR3 length is 17 residues. Germline CDR1 reads SEHNR; CDR2 reads FQNEAQ (reference sequence). The CDR3 is CASSLSPGEAGANVLTF.

This chain uses TRBV5-1 with TRBJ1-4. Germline CDR1 and CDR2: SGHRS and YFSETQ. This CDR3 spans 14 amino acids. CDR3: CASGISSTNEKLFF.

J is TRBJ2-1 and V is TRBV5-1; the TCRdb D gene call, TRBD1, has no DNA to confirm it. The CDR3 covers 14 residues. CDR1 and CDR2 (germline): SGHRS, YFSETQ. The CDR3 here is CASSFSGTNNEQFF.

The chain is built from TRBV6-5 and TRBJ2-5. The germline gives CDR1 MNHEY, CDR2 SVGAGI. The CDR3 sequence is 11 residues long. CDR3 protein: CASSYSSHLYF.

The rearrangement uses TRBV12-5 and TRBJ2-2; the D gene TCRdb calls, TRBD2, cannot be checked with no DNA. The CDR3 has 17 amino acids. Per the germline V gene, CDR1 is LGHNT and CDR2 is FRNRAP. This chain's CDR3 is CASGSRVGPANTGELFF.

The chain recombines TRBV7-9 with TRBJ1-5. Germline V gives CDR1 SEHNR, CDR2 FQNEAQ (reference sequence). The CDR3 consists of 13 residues. CDR3 amino acids: CASSQEGHQPQHF.

Here the CDR3 reads CASSQEALGTRGAFF. The chain uses TRBV14 and TRBJ1-1; TCRdb gives TRBD1 as the D gene, but with no DNA this cannot be confirmed. Per the germline V gene, CDR1 is SGHDN and CDR2 is FVKESK. There are 15 residues in the CDR3.